In this sample, the clone carrying this T cell receptor (beta chain) turned up many times. As yet, its antigen is unknown. Trimming pared 0 bases from V and 6 bases from J, leaving 9 bases between. This CDR3 has 14 residues. There were TCR beta CDR3 regions amplified from RNA transcripts. The HTBI set primed first-round TCR CDR3 RT-PCR. A single record per CDR3 protein comes from TCRdb applying MiXCR to the multiplex PCR reads. This table has fewer than 450,000 distinct CDR3 sequences, around a sixth appearing once. Lactation, pregnancy, other autoimmune disease or uncontrolled infection led to exclusion of patients. PBMCs were collected from an approximately 10 ml volume of fresh peripheral blood. This sample is part of a study of T cells in Graves' hyperthyroidism and ophthalmopathy. Overall study: Upon initial diagnosis and before any treatment, peripheral blood was collected. Whole-study results and caveats: Blood also carried most thyroid clonotypes expanded above 0.001.

V is TRBV12-3 or TRBV12-4 and J is TRBJ1-5; TRBD1 is a possible D gene (5 bases). The sequenced sample consisted of blood. The TCR was taken from a man aged 18 to 29 with Graves' ophthalmopathy. This CDR3 reads CASSLAQGGQPQHF. CDR3 coding DNA: TGTGCCAGCAGTTTAGCGCAGGGTGGTCAGCCCCAGCATTTT.